This T cell receptor beta chain was retrieved from a study of blood T cell repertoires in COVID-19. CDR3 length equals 16 residues. Trimming removed 5 bases from V and 6 bases from J; junction bases left unmatched: 12. Looked up from germline, CDR1 is SGHVS and CDR2 is FQNEAQ. Original analysis: Using reference gene primer amplification, nucleated cell counts were estimated. Clones were read by immunoSEQ multiplex PCR, and TCRdb kept only the in-frame ones, dropping some. For V, J and clone size, that table is used; D and trimming come from the DNA. This sample has 72,000 or so clones; roughly 86% occur once, and the top ten carry around 13%.

The origin of this receptor is a woman aged 55 to 70 with acute or convalescent COVID-19. V usage is TRBV7-8 and J usage is TRBJ2-5; 10 bases fit TRBD2. Material for sequencing was peripheral blood. The CDR3, as DNA: TGTGCCAGCAGCCCGCAGGGAGCGGGGGGGCTAAAGACCCAGTACTTC. Its translation: CASSPQGAGGLKTQYF.